The T cell receptor (beta chain) described here comes from a study of shared clonotypes between healthy human individuals. Study in general: CD4 naive and memory got three plates each, CD8 naive two, CD8 memory one. Findings of the study overall: The authors sampled blood alone, and tissue repertoires likely differ. Generation probability values for non-shared clonotypes were lower than those for clonotypes shared by all four donors.

Per the study methods: Owing to the provision of junction-only sequences devoid of quality scores by immunoSEQ, filtering differed. Here immunoSEQ multiplex PCR was the method, and the copy in TCRdb shows in-frame clones only, minus some. V, J and clone size are taken as reported in that table, and D and trimming were inferred from the DNA itself. The profile covers about 1 million clones, with about 74% appearing a single time and over 1.3% taken by the ten largest. As regards this clone: Its antigen is unidentified.

Trimming pared 1 base from V and 2 bases from J, leaving 9 bases between. The CDR3 is 15 residues long. Germline-derived CDR1 and CDR2 are SGHAT and FQDESV (reference sequence). The J gene is TRBJ2-1, the V gene TRBV11-1, with a possible D match to TRBD1 (6 bases). Sequenced sample: memory CD4+ T cells sorted from blood. Specified subset: CD45RA-negative fraction. The receptor's source is a man between 18 and 35 years old in good health. The CDR3 is CASSLGGRTYNEQFF. The CDR3 DNA reads as TGTGCCAGCAGCTTAGGGGGGCGGACCTACAATGAGCAGTTCTTC.